This TCR beta chain was sequenced for a study of T-cell reconstitution after alpha-beta-depleted transplantation in children. TCRbeta library construction was performed incorporating unique molecular identifiers. TCRdb re-called the PCR reads through MiXCR, storing one row per CDR3 protein. The table has a few hundred thousand distinct CDR3 sequences, about a quarter seen once. This clonotype was seen more than once but under ten times. This CDR3 spans 15 amino acids. CDR1 is SGHRS, CDR2 YFSETQ, per germline. With V trimmed by 1 base and J by 4 bases, 7 bases remained unmatched. The sequence was obtained from a boy under two years old with Wiskott-Aldrich syndrome, due to receive a stem cell transplant. Sequencing was performed on PBMCs, taken before TCRalphabeta/CD19-depleted stem cell transplant. The J gene is TRBJ2-5, the V gene TRBV5-1; TRBD1 agrees at 7 bases. The chain's CDR3 is CASSLRATGVETQYF. For the CDR3, the DNA is TGCGCCAGCAGCTTGAGGGCCACAGGGGTAGAGACCCAGTACTTC.